The rows below give T cell receptor beta chains drawn from one sample of a study of cytomegalovirus exposure and HLA in healthy donors. The table came from immunoSEQ multiplex PCR; TCRdb's copy has only in-frame clones and leaves some out. This repertoire shows 150,000 or so clones, 75% to 90% found once; its top ten account for roughly 9.2%. Specimen: PBMCs. Every receptor here comes from a woman aged 18-29 years in good health and CMV-seropositive. Each CDR3 is given with its conserved first and last residue. A D gene is named only where the DNA matches it firmly. Size is stated for part of the rows, as once, few or many counts, or as a class when the clone is expanded.

v_call	j_call	d_call	clone_size	cdr3_aa	cdr3_nt
TRBV27	TRBJ2-2	-	-	CAGSLWGRGTGELFF	TGTGCCGGCAGTTTATGGGGGCGTGGCACCGGGGAGCTGTTTTTT
TRBV11-2	TRBJ2-7	TRBD1	few	CASSMTGVLDYEQYF	TGTGCCAGCAGCATGACAGGGGTTTTAGACTACGAGCAGTACTTC
TRBV7-2	TRBJ2-1	-	-	CASSLGGRGGLFF	TGTGCCAGCAGCCTCGGCGGTCGCGGGGGCTTGTTCTTC
TRBV18	TRBJ1-2	TRBD1	-	CASSPQSGGSDYGYTF	TGTGCCAGCTCACCTCAATCAGGGGGCTCGGACTATGGCTACACCTTC
TRBV28	TRBJ2-4	-	-	CASNSLENIQYF	TGTGCCAGCAATTCTTTAGAAAACATTCAGTACTTC
TRBV11-2	TRBJ2-3	TRBD2	-	CASSPGTKPRDTQYF	TGTGCCAGCAGCCCGGGGACTAAACCTAGAGATACGCAGTATTTT
TRBV5-5	TRBJ1-1	-	-	CASSLDWGQVNTEAFF	TGTGCCAGCAGCTTGGACTGGGGGCAGGTGAACACTGAAGCTTTCTTT
TRBV4-1	TRBJ2-7	TRBD1	once	CASSQQQGAYEQYF	TGCGCCAGCAGCCAGCAACAGGGGGCTTACGAGCAGTACTTC
TRBV21-1	TRBJ1-2	-	once	CASNQPGQGSDGYTF	TGTGCCAGCAACCAACCGGGACAGGGGAGTGATGGCTACACCTTC
TRBV10-1	TRBJ2-1	-	-	CASSELLDGEQFF	TGCGCCAGCAGTGAGTTACTAGACGGTGAGCAGTTCTTC
TRBV15	TRBJ2-7	-	-	CATSRGRGSYEQYF	TGTGCCACCAGCCGGGGTCGGGGGTCCTACGAGCAGTACTTC
TRBV9	TRBJ1-2	TRBD1	-	CASSPRTGEGHGYTF	TGTGCCAGCAGCCCAAGGACAGGGGAGGGTCATGGCTACACCTTC
TRBV28	TRBJ1-5	TRBD1	once	CASSRDREDSSGNQPQHF	TGTGCCAGCAGTCGTGACAGGGAGGATAGCTCTGGCAATCAGCCCCAGCATTTT
TRBV2	TRBJ1-1	TRBD1	-	CASSGQGSEAFF	TGTGCCAGCTCTGGACAGGGCAGTGAAGCTTTCTTT
TRBV28	TRBJ1-5	-	-	CASSGGNQPQHF	TGTGCCAGCAGCGGAGGAAATCAGCCCCAGCATTTT
TRBV25-1	TRBJ2-2	-	once	CASSVKIGQNTGELFF	TGTGCCAGCAGTGTTAAGATCGGACAGAACACCGGGGAGCTGTTTTTT
TRBV28	TRBJ1-5	-	-	CASTFPTGSSNQPQHF	TGTGCCAGCACCTTCCCCACAGGGAGCAGCAATCAGCCCCAGCATTTT
TRBV6-6	TRBJ2-3	-	-	CASSFGAGTQYF	TGTGCCAGCAGTTTCGGAGCGGGTACGCAGTATTTT
TRBV30	TRBJ2-7	TRBD1	-	CAWSGSRTGHEQYF	TGTGCCTGGAGCGGTTCACGGACAGGGCACGAGCAGTACTTC
TRBV7-2	TRBJ1-1	-	-	CASSVPRGGGTEAFF	TGTGCCAGCAGCGTCCCCCGGGGGGGAGGGACTGAAGCTTTCTTT
TRBV5-1	TRBJ2-3	TRBD1	once	CASSFHRGPADTQYF	TGCGCCAGCAGCTTCCACAGGGGCCCTGCAGATACGCAGTATTTT
TRBV23-1	TRBJ1-1	-	-	CASRLMDSNTEAFF	TGCGCCAGCAGACTGATGGACAGCAACACTGAAGCTTTCTTT
TRBV5-1	TRBJ1-1	TRBD1	-	CASSADRGNTEAFF	TGCGCCAGCAGCGCGGACAGGGGGAACACTGAAGCTTTCTTT
TRBV19	TRBJ2-1	TRBD2	-	CASSPGTSGPYNEQFF	TGTGCCAGTAGTCCCGGGACTAGCGGGCCTTACAATGAGCAGTTCTTC
TRBV11-2	TRBJ1-2	-	-	CASSLGRNYGYTF	TGTGCCAGCAGCTTAGGCAGAAACTATGGCTACACCTTC
TRBV5-6	TRBJ2-3	-	-	CASSLEAWRPLASTDTQYF	TGTGCCAGCAGCTTGGAAGCATGGAGGCCTCTCGCTAGCACAGATACGCAGTATTTT
TRBV5-6	TRBJ1-5	TRBD1	-	CASSLGQTNQPQHF	TGTGCCAGCAGCCTGGGACAGACCAATCAGCCCCAGCATTTT
TRBV7-2	TRBJ1-3	-	-	CASSLARPGGPGNTIYF	TGTGCCAGCAGCTTAGCCCGCCCGGGGGGCCCCGGAAACACCATATATTTT
TRBV9	TRBJ1-2	TRBD1	-	CASSVDRDRGYGYTF	TGTGCCAGCAGCGTAGACCGGGACAGGGGCTATGGCTACACCTTC
TRBV7-8	TRBJ1-2	-	-	CASSWKRDYSEGYTF	TGTGCCAGCAGCTGGAAAAGGGACTACTCGGAGGGCTACACCTTC
TRBV5-1	TRBJ2-7	-	few	CASSPRTASYEQYF	TGCGCCAGCAGCCCGCGGACAGCATCCTACGAGCAGTACTTC
TRBV2	TRBJ2-1	-	-	CASTDPGATYNEQFF	TGTGCCAGCACCGACCCAGGGGCCACCTACAATGAGCAGTTCTTC
TRBV5-5	TRBJ2-5	-	-	CASSHPGQETQYF	TGTGCCAGCAGTCATCCGGGGCAAGAGACCCAGTACTTC
TRBV7-9	TRBJ1-3	-	-	CASSSPGVSSGNTIYF	TGTGCCAGCAGCTCCCCCGGGGTCAGCTCTGGAAACACCATATATTTT
TRBV7-9	TRBJ2-7	-	-	CASSLLEGQSYEQYF	TGTGCCAGCAGCCTTTTGGAGGGTCAATCCTACGAGCAGTACTTC
TRBV6-5	TRBJ1-2	TRBD1	-	CASSYRDRSNGYTF	TGTGCCAGCAGTTACCGGGACAGAAGTAATGGCTACACCTTC
TRBV5-1	TRBJ2-3	TRBD1	-	CASSCDRDGVTDTQYF	TGCGCCAGCAGCTGCGACAGGGACGGGGTCACAGATACGCAGTATTTT
TRBV28	TRBJ1-2	-	-	CASRETGDGYTF	TGTGCCAGCAGGGAGACAGGTGATGGCTACACCTTC
TRBV6-1	TRBJ2-1	-	-	CASSRGDTYNEQFF	TGTGCCAGCAGCCGCGGTGATACCTACAATGAGCAGTTCTTC
TRBV27	TRBJ2-7	TRBD1	-	CASSPRQGVYEQYF	TGTGCCAGCAGTCCGCGACAGGGGGTATACGAGCAGTACTTC
TRBV27	TRBJ2-7	-	-	CASRRGRGGYEQYF	TGTGCCAGCAGGCGGGGGAGGGGGGGGTACGAGCAGTACTTC
TRBV4-2	TRBJ2-1	TRBD2	-	CASSQDLGGGTSLDNEQFF	TGTGCCAGCAGCCAAGATCTCGGGGGAGGGACTAGCTTGGATAATGAGCAGTTCTTC
TRBV7-2	TRBJ1-2	TRBD1	-	CASSAVPGGYGYTF	TGTGCCAGCAGCGCCGTACCAGGGGGGTATGGCTACACCTTC
TRBV19	TRBJ2-2	-	-	CASSIPSGIANTGELFF	TGTGCCAGTAGTATCCCCAGCGGTATCGCGAACACCGGGGAGCTGTTTTTT
TRBV4-2	TRBJ1-5	-	once	CASSQNPPRVGEQPQHF	TGTGCCAGCAGCCAAAACCCACCTAGGGTCGGGGAACAGCCCCAGCATTTT
TRBV19	TRBJ1-5	TRBD1	-	CASSKHDRDQPQHF	TGTGCCAGTAGTAAACACGACAGGGATCAGCCCCAGCATTTT
TRBV10-3	TRBJ2-3	TRBD2	once	CAISGLANTDTQYF	TGTGCCATCAGTGGACTAGCAAATACAGATACGCAGTATTTT
TRBV4-1	TRBJ2-7	TRBD2	-	CASSQEWRGGLYEQYF	TGCGCCAGCAGCCAAGAATGGCGGGGGGGCTTGTACGAGCAGTACTTC
TRBV7-6	TRBJ2-1	TRBD1	-	CASSPGTGPYNEQFF	TGTGCCAGCAGCCCAGGGACAGGGCCCTACAATGAGCAGTTCTTC
TRBV7-2	TRBJ1-2	TRBD1	-	CASSPRTGEGGGYTF	TGTGCCAGCAGCCCCCGGACAGGGGAAGGAGGTGGCTACACCTTC
TRBV10-2	TRBJ1-6	-	-	CASSATVSSYNSPLHF	TGCGCCAGCAGTGCAACAGTGAGCTCCTATAATTCACCCCTCCACTTT
TRBV7-9	TRBJ1-4	TRBD1	-	CASSHWTGGIEKLFF	TGTGCCAGCAGCCACTGGACAGGGGGCATTGAAAAACTGTTTTTT
TRBV5-4	TRBJ2-7	TRBD2	-	CASSLGLAGTYEQYF	TGTGCCAGCAGCTTAGGACTAGCGGGTACCTACGAGCAGTACTTC
TRBV9	TRBJ2-2	-	-	CASSFIDRGSGELFF	TGTGCCAGCAGCTTCATAGACCGGGGGTCAGGGGAGCTGTTTTTT
TRBV19	TRBJ1-2	-	few	CASSVYGTAGGITF	TGTGCCAGTAGTGTATACGGGACGGCGGGGGGAATCACCTTC
TRBV9	TRBJ2-5	TRBD1	-	CASSVAGTGGSETQYF	TGTGCCAGCAGCGTAGCTGGTACAGGGGGTAGTGAGACCCAGTACTTC
TRBV5-1	TRBJ2-3	TRBD2	-	CASSLDWRGVLDTQYF	TGCGCCAGCAGCTTGGATTGGCGGGGGGTCCTAGATACGCAGTATTTT